A single sample is the source of the 3 T cell receptor beta chains below, sequenced in a study of regulatory T cells in long-lasting Graves disease (dated by TCRdb to about 2021). What the time point label conveys for this sample: newly diagnosed GD, antithyroid drugs for less than 3 months. For both TCR sequencing and RNA sequencing, RNA was extracted from PBMCs in TRIzol. Libraries came from multiplex PCR. Sequencing used an Illumina HiSeq 4000. CDR3 regions were amplified by Arm-PCR with iRepertoire HTBI primers to construct TCR beta libraries. The public reads were reprocessed in TCRdb via fastp at Q25 and MiXCR, keeping in-frame beta chains. Each CDR3 protein gets just one entry, which takes the most common genes and DNA from the rows behind it. The sample includes 250,000 to 400,000 distinct CDR3 sequences, with over 15% observed a single time. The leading ten clones occupy about 38% of the sample.

The sequencing used peripheral blood mononuclear cells (PBMCs), collected at new diagnosis, from a patient treated with antithyroid drugs. The receptors come from a female donor with Graves disease.

This clonotype was counted at least ten times. The chain couples TRBV20-1 to TRBJ2-1; a weak D match, TRBD2 (6 bases). CDR1 is DFQATT and CDR2 is SNEGSKA in the germline V gene (reference sequence). V lost 6 bases to trimming and J lost 5 bases, with 23 bases between them. The length of the CDR3 is 16 residues. The CDR3: CSADSPDGGTNNEQFF. The DNA of the CDR3 is TGCAGTGCCGACTCCCCCGACGGGGGTACTAACAATGAGCAGTTCTTC.

The chain links TRBV6-5 to TRBJ2-7, with D possibly matching TRBD1 (5 bases). CDR3 length equals 14 residues. Germline CDR1 is MNHEY and CDR2 is SVGAGI. V was trimmed by 1 base and J by 3 bases, leaving 10 bases between them. In nucleotides, the CDR3 is TGTGCCAGCAGTTACTTCCCAGGGAACTACGAGCAGTACTTC. Residues: CASSYFPGNYEQYF.

At least ten counts were recorded for this clonotype. The rearrangement uses TRBV19 and TRBJ1-1, with D perhaps TRBD1 (5 bases). The CDR3 length is 15 residues. Per germline, CDR1 LNHDA and CDR2 SQIVND (reference sequence). Trimming left V 2 bases short and J 1 base short, with 11 bases between. The CDR3 loop reads CASSIRGSGNTEAFF. CDR3 in DNA: TGTGCCAGTAGTATAAGGGGAAGTGGGAACACTGAAGCTTTCTTT.